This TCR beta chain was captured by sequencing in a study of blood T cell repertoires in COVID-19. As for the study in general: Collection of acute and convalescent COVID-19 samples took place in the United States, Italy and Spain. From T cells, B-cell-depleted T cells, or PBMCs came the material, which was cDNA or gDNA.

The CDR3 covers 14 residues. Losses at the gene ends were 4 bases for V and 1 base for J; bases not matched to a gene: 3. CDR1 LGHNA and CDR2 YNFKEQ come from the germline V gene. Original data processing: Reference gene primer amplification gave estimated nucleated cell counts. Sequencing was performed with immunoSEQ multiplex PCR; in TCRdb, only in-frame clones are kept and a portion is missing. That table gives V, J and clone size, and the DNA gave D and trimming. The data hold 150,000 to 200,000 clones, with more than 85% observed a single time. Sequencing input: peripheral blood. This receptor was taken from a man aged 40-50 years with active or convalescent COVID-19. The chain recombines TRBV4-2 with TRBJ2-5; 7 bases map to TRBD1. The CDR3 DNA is TGTGCCAGCAGCCCCCGGGACAGCCAAGAGACCCAGTACTTC. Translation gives CASSPRDSQETQYF.